This is a list of T cell receptor beta chains from one sample in a study of T-cell reconstitution after alpha-beta-depleted transplantation in children. TCRdb itself ran the PCR reads through MiXCR, one entry per CDR3 protein. The table has fewer than 700,000 distinct CDR3 sequences, roughly 13% seen once; the top ten hold 2% to 2.5%. Sequenced material: PBMCs, mostly from graft donor cells, taken 360 days after TCRalphabeta/CD19-depleted stem cell transplant. The source is a male patient between 5 and 17 years old who had a stem cell transplant for acute myeloid leukemia, so the T cells may come from the graft donor. The CDR3 runs from the conserved cysteine through the conserved F or W. D genes are given only for firm matches. Clone size appears in some rows only: once, few, many, or a class for an expanded clone.

j_gene: TRBJ2-7
d_gene: .
v_gene: TRBV11-2
abundance: .
CDR3nt: TGTGCCAGCAGCTTGGGCCAGGATCTCTACGAGCAGTACTTC
CDR3aa: CASSLGQDLYEQYF

j_gene: TRBJ2-6
d_gene: .
v_gene: TRBV24-1
abundance: .
CDR3nt: TGTGCCCCCCGGGACACATCCTCTGGGGCCAACGTCCTGACTTTC
CDR3aa: CAPRDTSSGANVLTF

j_gene: TRBJ2-7
d_gene: .
v_gene: TRBV20-1
abundance: few
CDR3nt: TGCAGTGCTACCCGGGCAGGGGTTCCCCACGAGCAGTACTTC
CDR3aa: CSATRAGVPHEQYF

j_gene: TRBJ1-4
d_gene: .
v_gene: TRBV28
abundance: few
CDR3nt: TGTGCCAGCAGCATTCAGGAGTATAATGAAAAACTGTTTTTT
CDR3aa: CASSIQEYNEKLFF

j_gene: TRBJ1-1
d_gene: .
v_gene: TRBV28
abundance: few
CDR3nt: TGTGCCAGCATTTTAGATTGGGGATACGGTGAAGCTTTCTTT
CDR3aa: CASILDWGYGEAFF

j_gene: TRBJ2-3
d_gene: .
v_gene: TRBV29-1
abundance: many
CDR3nt: TGCAGCGTTGAAGTGACAGATACGCAGTATTTT
CDR3aa: CSVEVTDTQYF

j_gene: TRBJ2-1
d_gene: .
v_gene: TRBV4-3
abundance: .
CDR3nt: TGCGCCAGCAGCCAAGGCATGGCATACAATGAGCAGTTCTTC
CDR3aa: CASSQGMAYNEQFF

j_gene: TRBJ2-5
d_gene: .
v_gene: TRBV12-3/TRBV12-4
abundance: .
CDR3nt: TGTGCCAGCAGCGAGGGGGTACGGGAGACCCAGTACTTC
CDR3aa: CASSEGVRETQYF

j_gene: TRBJ2-7
d_gene: TRBD2
v_gene: TRBV7-2
abundance: few
CDR3nt: TGTGCCAGCAGCTTAGGGACAACTAGCGGCGCGTTTAAGGGGCAGTACTTC
CDR3aa: CASSLGTTSGAFKGQYF

j_gene: TRBJ2-2
d_gene: TRBD1
v_gene: TRBV6-5
abundance: many
CDR3nt: TGTGCCAGCAGTTACCCGACAGGGTCAAACACCGGGGAGCTGTTTTTT
CDR3aa: CASSYPTGSNTGELFF

j_gene: TRBJ2-5
d_gene: .
v_gene: TRBV7-3
abundance: few
CDR3nt: TGTGCCAGCAGCTTAGGCGGGACCCTTCAAGAGACCCAGTACTTC
CDR3aa: CASSLGGTLQETQYF

j_gene: TRBJ2-7
d_gene: TRBD2
v_gene: TRBV20-1
abundance: few
CDR3nt: TGCAGTGCTTGGGCCCCTACGGGAGGAACGTACGAGCAGTACTTC
CDR3aa: CSAWAPTGGTYEQYF

j_gene: TRBJ2-1
d_gene: .
v_gene: TRBV20-1
abundance: many
CDR3nt: TGCAGTGCTAGACCCTTGGGGGGCCCCGGCGAGCAGTTCTTC
CDR3aa: CSARPLGGPGEQFF

j_gene: TRBJ2-5
d_gene: TRBD2
v_gene: TRBV6-5
abundance: .
CDR3nt: TGTGCCAGCACGCGGGAGGCCACAGAGACCCAGTACTTC
CDR3aa: CASTREATETQYF

j_gene: TRBJ2-2
d_gene: .
v_gene: TRBV5-8
abundance: .
CDR3nt: TGTGCCAGCAGCCCGGGGGGCTATAACACCGGGGAGCTGTTTTTT
CDR3aa: CASSPGGYNTGELFF

j_gene: TRBJ2-1
d_gene: .
v_gene: TRBV7-9
abundance: .
CDR3nt: TGTGCCAGCAGCTCCCCGGGGAGCCCCTACAATGAGCAGTTCTTC
CDR3aa: CASSSPGSPYNEQFF

j_gene: TRBJ2-1
d_gene: .
v_gene: TRBV20-1
abundance: few
CDR3nt: TGCAGTGCTAGCGGAGATTATTACAATGAGCAGTTCTTC
CDR3aa: CSASGDYYNEQFF

j_gene: TRBJ1-2
d_gene: .
v_gene: TRBV20-1
abundance: few
CDR3nt: TGCAGTGCTAGGGTCGTTTCTAACTATGGCTACACCTTC
CDR3aa: CSARVVSNYGYTF

j_gene: TRBJ1-1
d_gene: .
v_gene: TRBV20-1
abundance: many
CDR3nt: TGCAGTGCTATCCCCAGATTCACTGAAGCTTTCTTT
CDR3aa: CSAIPRFTEAFF

j_gene: TRBJ2-7
d_gene: TRBD1
v_gene: TRBV29-1
abundance: many
CDR3nt: TGCAGCGCGCTTACAGGGGGCGAGCAGTACTTC
CDR3aa: CSALTGGEQYF

j_gene: TRBJ1-2
d_gene: .
v_gene: TRBV20-1
abundance: .
CDR3nt: TGCAGTGCTAGCCGGACAGACAGTGGCTACACCTTC
CDR3aa: CSASRTDSGYTF

j_gene: TRBJ2-7
d_gene: TRBD2
v_gene: TRBV6-1
abundance: few
CDR3nt: TGTGCCAGCAGTGGGGTAGCGGGGACACTCTCCTACGAGCAGTACTTC
CDR3aa: CASSGVAGTLSYEQYF

j_gene: TRBJ2-7
d_gene: TRBD2
v_gene: TRBV12-3/TRBV12-4
abundance: many
CDR3nt: TGTGCCAGCAGCCCAGGGACTAGCGGGGTCTCCTACGAGCAGTACTTC
CDR3aa: CASSPGTSGVSYEQYF

j_gene: TRBJ2-1
d_gene: TRBD1
v_gene: TRBV12-3/TRBV12-4
abundance: few
CDR3nt: TGTGCCAGCAGCCATGTGGGACAGGGAGGGAATGAGCAGTTCTTC
CDR3aa: CASSHVGQGGNEQFF

j_gene: TRBJ2-5
d_gene: .
v_gene: TRBV29-1
abundance: few
CDR3nt: TGCAGCGTTGATGGGGGGCGGCAAGAGACCCAGTACTTC
CDR3aa: CSVDGGRQETQYF

j_gene: TRBJ2-1
d_gene: .
v_gene: TRBV14
abundance: few
CDR3nt: TGTGCCAGCAGCCAAGATCCCGGCCTTAGCTCCTACAATGAGCAGTTCTTC
CDR3aa: CASSQDPGLSSYNEQFF

j_gene: TRBJ2-5
d_gene: TRBD2
v_gene: TRBV12-3/TRBV12-4
abundance: .
CDR3nt: TGTGCCAGCGGTCGATCCAGCGGGATAGAGACCCAGTACTTC
CDR3aa: CASGRSSGIETQYF

j_gene: TRBJ2-7
d_gene: TRBD1
v_gene: TRBV12-3/TRBV12-4
abundance: many
CDR3nt: TGTGCCAGCAGTTCCACCGGGACAGGGTCCTACGAGCAGTACTTC
CDR3aa: CASSSTGTGSYEQYF

j_gene: TRBJ2-6
d_gene: .
v_gene: TRBV4-2
abundance: few
CDR3nt: TGTGCCAGCAGCCAATGGGACCCCGGGGCCAACGTCCTGACTTTC
CDR3aa: CASSQWDPGANVLTF

j_gene: TRBJ2-3
d_gene: TRBD2
v_gene: TRBV20-1
abundance: .
CDR3nt: TGCAGTGCTAGGGCAGGCGGGAGTTATGATACGCAGTATTTT
CDR3aa: CSARAGGSYDTQYF

j_gene: TRBJ2-1
d_gene: .
v_gene: TRBV20-1
abundance: .
CDR3nt: TGCAGTGCTAGAGATATCGGAAGAGACTACCGATACAATGAGCAGTTCTTC
CDR3aa: CSARDIGRDYRYNEQFF

j_gene: TRBJ2-1
d_gene: .
v_gene: TRBV12-3/TRBV12-4
abundance: few
CDR3nt: TGTGCCAGCAGTTTAGAGCGGGCCCACAATGAGCAGTTCTTC
CDR3aa: CASSLERAHNEQFF

j_gene: TRBJ1-1
d_gene: TRBD1
v_gene: TRBV12-3/TRBV12-4
abundance: few
CDR3nt: TGTGCCAGCAGTTTCAACAGGGGGCGTACAGCTTTCTTT
CDR3aa: CASSFNRGRTAFF